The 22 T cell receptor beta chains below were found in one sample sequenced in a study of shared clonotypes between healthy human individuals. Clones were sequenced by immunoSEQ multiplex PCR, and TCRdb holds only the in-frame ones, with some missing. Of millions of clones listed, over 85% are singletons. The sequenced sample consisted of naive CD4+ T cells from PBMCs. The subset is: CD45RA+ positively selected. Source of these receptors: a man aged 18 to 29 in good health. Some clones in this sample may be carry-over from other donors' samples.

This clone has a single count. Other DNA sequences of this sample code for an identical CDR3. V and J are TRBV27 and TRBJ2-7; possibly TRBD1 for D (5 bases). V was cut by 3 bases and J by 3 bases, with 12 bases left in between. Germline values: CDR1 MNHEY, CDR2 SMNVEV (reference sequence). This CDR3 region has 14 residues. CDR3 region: CASSFSQAIYEQYF. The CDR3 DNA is TGTGCCAGCAGTTTCTCACAGGCAATCTACGAGCAGTACTTC.

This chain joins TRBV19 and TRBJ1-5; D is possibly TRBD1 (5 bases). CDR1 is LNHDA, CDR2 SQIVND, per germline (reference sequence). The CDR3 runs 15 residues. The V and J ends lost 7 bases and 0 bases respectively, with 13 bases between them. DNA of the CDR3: TGTGCCAGTAAAAAAGCAGGGAATAGCAATCAGCCCCAGCATTTT. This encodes CASKKAGNSNQPQHF.

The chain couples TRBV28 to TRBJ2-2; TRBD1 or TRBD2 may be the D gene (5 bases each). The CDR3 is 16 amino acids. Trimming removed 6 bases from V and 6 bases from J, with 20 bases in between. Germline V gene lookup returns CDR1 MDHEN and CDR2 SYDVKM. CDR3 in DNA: TGTGCCAGCAGGCCCGCAGGGCTAGCTATTTCCGGGGAGCTGTTTTTT. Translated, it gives CASRPAGLAISGELFF.

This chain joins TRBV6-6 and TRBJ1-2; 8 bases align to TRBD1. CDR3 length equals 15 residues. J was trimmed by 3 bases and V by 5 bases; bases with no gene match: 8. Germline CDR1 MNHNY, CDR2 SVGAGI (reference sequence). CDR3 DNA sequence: TGTGCCAGCAGTATCCCCAGGGGGCCGGACTATGGCTACACCTTC. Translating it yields CASSIPRGPDYGYTF.

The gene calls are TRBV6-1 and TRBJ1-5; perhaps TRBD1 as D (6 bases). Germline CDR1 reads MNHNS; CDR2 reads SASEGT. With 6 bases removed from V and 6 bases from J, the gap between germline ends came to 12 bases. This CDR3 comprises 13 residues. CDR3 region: CASRTGLVQPQHF. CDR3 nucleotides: TGTGCCAGCAGGACAGGTTTGGTTCAGCCCCAGCATTTT.

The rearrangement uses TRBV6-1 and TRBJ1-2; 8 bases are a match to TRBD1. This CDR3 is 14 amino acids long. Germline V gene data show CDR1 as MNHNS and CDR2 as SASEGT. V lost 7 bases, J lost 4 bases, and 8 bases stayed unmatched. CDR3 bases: TGTGCCAGCACCCCAGACAGGGGAGCCTATGGCTACACCTTC. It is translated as CASTPDRGAYGYTF.

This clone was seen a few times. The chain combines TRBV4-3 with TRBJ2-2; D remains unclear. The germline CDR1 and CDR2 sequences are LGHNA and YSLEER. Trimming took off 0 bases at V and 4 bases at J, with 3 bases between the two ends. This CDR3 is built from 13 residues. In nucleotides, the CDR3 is TGCGCCAGCAGCCAAGAGAGCACCGGGGAGCTGTTTTTT. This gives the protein CASSQESTGELFF.

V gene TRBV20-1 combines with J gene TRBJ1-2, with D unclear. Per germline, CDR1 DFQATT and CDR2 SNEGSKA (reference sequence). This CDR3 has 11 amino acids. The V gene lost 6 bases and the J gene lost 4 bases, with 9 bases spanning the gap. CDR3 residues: CSAEGSYGYTF. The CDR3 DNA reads TGCAGTGCCGAAGGTTCCTATGGCTACACCTTC.

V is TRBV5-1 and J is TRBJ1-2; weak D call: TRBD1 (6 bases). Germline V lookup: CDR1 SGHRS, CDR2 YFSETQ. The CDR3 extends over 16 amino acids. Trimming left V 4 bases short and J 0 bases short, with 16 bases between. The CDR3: CASSLLQGRANYGYTF. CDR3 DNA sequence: TGCGCCAGCAGCCTACTACAGGGTAGAGCTAACTATGGCTACACCTTC.

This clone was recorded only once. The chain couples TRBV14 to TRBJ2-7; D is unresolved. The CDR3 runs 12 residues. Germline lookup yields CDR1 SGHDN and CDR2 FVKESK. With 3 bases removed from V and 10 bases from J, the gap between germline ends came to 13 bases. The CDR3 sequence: CASSHYSQFQYF. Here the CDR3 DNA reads TGTGCCAGCAGCCATTATTCGCAGTTCCAGTACTTC.

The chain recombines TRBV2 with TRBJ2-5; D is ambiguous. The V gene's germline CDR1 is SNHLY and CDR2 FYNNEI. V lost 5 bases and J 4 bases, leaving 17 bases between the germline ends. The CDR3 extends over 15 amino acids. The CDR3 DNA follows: TGTGCCAGCAGTCCGTCATCAGCGAACGGAGAGACCCAGTACTTC. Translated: CASSPSSANGETQYF.

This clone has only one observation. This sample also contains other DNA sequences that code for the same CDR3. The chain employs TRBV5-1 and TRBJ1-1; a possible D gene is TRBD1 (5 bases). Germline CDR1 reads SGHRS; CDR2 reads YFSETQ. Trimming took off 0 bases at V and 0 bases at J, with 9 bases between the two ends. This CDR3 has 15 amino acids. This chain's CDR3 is CASSLDRPMNTEAFF. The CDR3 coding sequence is TGCGCCAGCAGCTTGGACAGGCCGATGAACACTGAAGCTTTCTTT.

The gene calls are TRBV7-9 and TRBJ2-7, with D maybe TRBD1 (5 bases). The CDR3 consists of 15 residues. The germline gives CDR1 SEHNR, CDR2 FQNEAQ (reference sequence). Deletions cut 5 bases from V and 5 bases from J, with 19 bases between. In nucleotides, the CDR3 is TGTGCCAGCAGCCTCCTAGTGGTCCAGGGCCACGAGCAGTACTTC. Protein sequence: CASSLLVVQGHEQYF.

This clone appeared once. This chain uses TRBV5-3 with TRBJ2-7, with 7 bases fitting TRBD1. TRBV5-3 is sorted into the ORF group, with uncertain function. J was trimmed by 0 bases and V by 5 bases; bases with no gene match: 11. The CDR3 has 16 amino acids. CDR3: CARRSTRDRPSYEQYF. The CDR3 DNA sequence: TGTGCCAGAAGGTCCACACGGGACAGACCCTCCTACGAGCAGTACTTC.

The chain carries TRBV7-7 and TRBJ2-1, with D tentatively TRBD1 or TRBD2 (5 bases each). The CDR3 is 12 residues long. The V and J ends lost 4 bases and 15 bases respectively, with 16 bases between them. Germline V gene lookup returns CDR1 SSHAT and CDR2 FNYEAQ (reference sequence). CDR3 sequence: CASSSGRTWGFF. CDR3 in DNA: TGTGCCAGCAGCTCGGGACGGACCTGGGGGTTCTTC.

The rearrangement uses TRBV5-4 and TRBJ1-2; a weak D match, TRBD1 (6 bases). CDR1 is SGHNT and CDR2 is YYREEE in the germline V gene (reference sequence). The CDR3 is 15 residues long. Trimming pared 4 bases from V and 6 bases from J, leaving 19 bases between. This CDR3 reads CASSLLQGWVDGYTF. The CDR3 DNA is TGTGCCAGCAGCCTCCTACAGGGTTGGGTGGATGGCTACACCTTC.

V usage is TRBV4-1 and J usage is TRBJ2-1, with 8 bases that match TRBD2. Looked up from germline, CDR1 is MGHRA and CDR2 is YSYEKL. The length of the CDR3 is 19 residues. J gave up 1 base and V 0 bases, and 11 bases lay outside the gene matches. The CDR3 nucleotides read TGCGCCAGCAGCCAAGAGAAGCTAGCGGGCCTTATATCCTACAATGAGCAGTTCTTC. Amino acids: CASSQEKLAGLISYNEQFF.

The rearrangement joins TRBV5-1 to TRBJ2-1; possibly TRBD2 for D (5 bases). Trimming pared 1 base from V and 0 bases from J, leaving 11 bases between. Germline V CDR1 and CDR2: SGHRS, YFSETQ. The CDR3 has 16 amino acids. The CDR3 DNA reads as TGCGCCAGCAGCTTGCCTGGGAGTTTCTCCTACAATGAGCAGTTCTTC. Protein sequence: CASSLPGSFSYNEQFF.

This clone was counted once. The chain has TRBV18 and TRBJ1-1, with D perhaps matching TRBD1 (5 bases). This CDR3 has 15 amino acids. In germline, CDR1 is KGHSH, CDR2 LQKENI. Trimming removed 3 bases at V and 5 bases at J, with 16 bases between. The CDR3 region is CASSPQGLGRTEAFF. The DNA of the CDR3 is TGTGCCAGCTCACCCCAGGGACTGGGGAGGACTGAAGCTTTCTTT. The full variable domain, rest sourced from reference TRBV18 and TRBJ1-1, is NAGVMQNPRHLVRRRGQEARLRCSPMKGHSHVYWYRQLPEEGLKFMVYLQKENIIDESGMPKERFSAEFPKEGPSILRIQQVVRGDSAAYFCASSPQGLGRTEAFFGQGTRLTVV.

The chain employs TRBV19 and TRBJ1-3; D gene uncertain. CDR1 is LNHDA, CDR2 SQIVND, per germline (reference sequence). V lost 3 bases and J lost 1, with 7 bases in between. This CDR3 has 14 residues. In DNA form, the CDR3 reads TGTGCCAGTAGTATGGAATTATCTGGAAACACCATATATTTT. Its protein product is CASSMELSGNTIYF.

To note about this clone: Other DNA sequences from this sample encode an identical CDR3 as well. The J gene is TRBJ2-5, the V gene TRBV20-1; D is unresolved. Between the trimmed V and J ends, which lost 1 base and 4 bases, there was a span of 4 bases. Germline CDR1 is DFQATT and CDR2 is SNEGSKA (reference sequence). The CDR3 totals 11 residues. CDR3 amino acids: CSARARETQYF. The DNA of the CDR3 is TGCAGTGCTAGAGCGAGAGAGACCCAGTACTTC.

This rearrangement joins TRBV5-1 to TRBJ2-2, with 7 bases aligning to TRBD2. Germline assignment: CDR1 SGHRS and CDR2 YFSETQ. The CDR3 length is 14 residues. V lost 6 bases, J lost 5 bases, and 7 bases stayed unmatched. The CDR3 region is CASTFTAGTGELFF. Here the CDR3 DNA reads TGCGCCAGCACCTTTACAGCGGGAACCGGGGAGCTGTTTTTT.